This T cell receptor (beta chain) derives from a study of T cells in Graves' hyperthyroidism and ophthalmopathy. Looking at the study overall: Peripheral blood was taken when the disease was first diagnosed, before any treatment began.

Amplification of TCR beta CDR3 regions was performed using RNA transcripts as template. The HTBI set primed first-round TCR CDR3 RT-PCR. TCRdb recomputed calls from the multiplex PCR reads with MiXCR, one row per CDR3 protein. The sample yields roughly 640,000 distinct CDR3 sequences, 16% seen once. The V end was cut by 4 bases, the J end by 3 bases, with 12 bases between. The CDR3 runs 13 residues. Germline V gene data show CDR1 as DFQATT and CDR2 as SNEGSKA (reference sequence). The rearrangement links TRBV20-1 to TRBJ1-2; no definite D call. Material for sequencing was blood. This TCR came from a middle-aged woman with Graves' ophthalmopathy. The CDR3 reads CSAKDHGDYGYTF. The CDR3 coding sequence is TGCAGTGCTAAAGATCATGGGGACTATGGCTACACCTTC.